Listed below are T cell receptor beta chains from one sample, sequenced in a study of blood T cell repertoires in COVID-19. TCRdb's table, derived via immunoSEQ multiplex PCR, lists solely in-frame clones and lacks some. The sample consists of about 190,000 clones, roughly 88% of them appearing once. Sequencing was performed on peripheral blood. The origin of the receptors is a man older than 75 with COVID-19, enrolled during active disease. Each CDR3 is given with its conserved first and last residue. The order of the fields is clone size, J gene, V gene, D gene, CDR3 protein, CDR3 DNA. A D gene is named only where the DNA matches it firmly. Some rows mark clone size as missing; the rest say once, few, many or name a class of expanded clone.

>-|TRBJ1-2|TRBV28|TRBD1
CASSPPGQGVIGYTF
TGTGCCAGCAGTCCCCCCGGACAGGGTGTTATTGGCTACACCTTC
>-|TRBJ1-2|TRBV11-2|-
CASSPTTGPYGYTF
TGTGCCAGCAGCCCTACGACAGGCCCATACGGCTACACCTTC
>-|TRBJ2-5|TRBV20-1|-
CSASAETQYF
TGCAGTGCTAGTGCTGAGACCCAGTACTTC
>-|TRBJ1-5|TRBV6-2/TRBV6-3|-
CASSYIARGVPDFYSNQPQHF
TGTGCCAGCAGTTACATCGCCAGGGGAGTGCCCGATTTTTATAGCAATCAGCCCCAGCATTTT
>-|TRBJ2-5|TRBV24-1|TRBD1
CATSDRDRTGQETQYF
TGTGCCACCAGTGATAGGGACCGGACAGGCCAAGAGACCCAGTACTTC
>-|TRBJ1-1|TRBV7-8|-
CASSLDRRTEAFF
TGTGCCAGCAGCCTAGACAGGCGCACTGAAGCTTTCTTT
>once|TRBJ1-3|TRBV5-6|-
CASSFKGRGSGTGNTIYF
TGTGCCAGCAGCTTCAAAGGCCGAGGTTCTGGCACTGGAAACACCATATATTTT
>-|TRBJ1-2|TRBV2|-
CASKTENTYGYTF
TGTGCCAGCAAGACAGAAAATACCTATGGCTACACCTTC
>-|TRBJ2-3|TRBV18|-
CASSEGDSDTQYF
TGTGCCAGCTCGGAAGGGGACTCAGATACGCAGTATTTT
>once|TRBJ1-6|TRBV7-3|-
CASSVDRYNSPLHF
TGTGCCAGCAGCGTCGACAGATATAATTCACCCCTCCACTTT
>-|TRBJ2-3|TRBV4-2|TRBD2
CASSHAGLAGASTDTQYF
TGTGCCAGCAGCCACGCAGGACTAGCGGGTGCTAGCACAGATACGCAGTATTTT
>-|TRBJ1-2|TRBV7-9|-
CASSSTNYGYTF
TGTGCCAGCAGCTCCACTAACTATGGCTACACCTTC
>-|TRBJ2-7|TRBV4-3|TRBD1
CASSQDRDSDRYF
TGCGCCAGCAGCCAAGACCGGGACAGCGATCGGTACTTC
>few|TRBJ2-4|TRBV19|-
CASSQTVAKNIQYF
TGTGCCAGTAGTCAGACAGTAGCCAAAAACATTCAGTACTTC
>once|TRBJ1-2|TRBV19|TRBD1
CASSLGTAYGYTF
TGTGCCAGTAGTCTCGGGACAGCCTATGGCTACACCTTC
>-|TRBJ2-5|TRBV6-5|-
CASSAGDGQETQYF
TGTGCCAGCAGCGCAGGGGACGGGCAAGAGACCCAGTACTTC
>-|TRBJ1-5|TRBV28|-
CASSLLRGGPQHF
TGTGCCAGCAGTCTCCTTCGTGGCGGGCCCCAGCATTTT
>few|TRBJ1-4|TRBV7-2|-
CASSLSTGGSEKLFF
TGTGCCAGCAGCTTATCAACGGGGGGATCCGAAAAACTGTTTTTT
>-|TRBJ1-1|TRBV11-3|-
CASSLDRGTEAFF
TGTGCCAGCAGCTTAGATCGGGGGACTGAAGCTTTCTTT
>few|TRBJ2-7|TRBV10-3|TRBD2
CAISGGGVISYEQYF
TGTGCCATCAGTGGTGGGGGGGTCATCTCCTACGAGCAGTACTTC
>once|TRBJ1-1|TRBV5-4|TRBD1
CAISTGLDTEAFF
TGTGCCATTTCGACAGGGCTGGACACTGAAGCTTTCTTT
>-|TRBJ1-1|TRBV3-1/TRBV3-2|-
CASSPSGARLNTEAFF
TGTGCCAGCAGCCCTTCAGGGGCACGATTGAACACTGAAGCTTTCTTT
>-|TRBJ2-3|TRBV11-3|TRBD2
CASSPGTTSTDTQYF
TGTGCCAGCAGCCCTGGGACTACGAGCACAGATACGCAGTATTTT
>once|TRBJ2-2|TRBV2|-
CASREDSNTGELFF
TGTGCCAGCAGGGAAGACAGTAACACCGGGGAGCTGTTTTTT
>-|TRBJ2-7|TRBV11-2|TRBD2
CASSPSGTYEQYF
TGTGCCAGCAGCCCTAGCGGTACCTACGAGCAGTACTTC
>-|TRBJ1-3|TRBV7-9|-
CASSLSQSRAGNTIYF
TGTGCCAGCAGCTTAAGTCAGTCCAGGGCCGGAAACACCATATATTTT
>-|TRBJ2-7|TRBV5-1|-
CASSSEGFTYEQYF
TGCGCCAGCAGCTCGGAGGGGTTCACCTACGAGCAGTACTTC
>-|TRBJ1-1|TRBV11-3|TRBD1
CASSRGGYGFSEAFF
TGTGCCAGCAGTCGAGGGGGCTACGGCTTCAGTGAAGCTTTCTTT
>once|TRBJ1-1|TRBV5-4|-
CASSLVGAGGTEAFF
TGTGCCAGCAGCTTGGTTGGAGCCGGGGGCACTGAAGCTTTCTTT
>-|TRBJ1-2|TRBV19|-
CASWSSSLGGLYGYTF
TGTGCCAGTTGGTCGTCGTCCCTTGGGGGCCTCTATGGCTACACCTTC
>-|TRBJ1-5|TRBV19|TRBD1
CASSTGGAGQPQHF
TGTGCCAGCTCGACAGGGGGCGCGGGTCAGCCCCAGCATTTT
>-|TRBJ2-1|TRBV19|TRBD1
CASSPSGQLHNEQFF
TGTGCCAGTAGCCCCTCGGGACAGCTGCACAATGAGCAGTTCTTC
>-|TRBJ1-1|TRBV12-3/TRBV12-4|-
CASSQIQGSEAFF
TGTGCCAGCAGTCAAATACAGGGAAGTGAAGCTTTCTTT
>-|TRBJ2-1|TRBV7-9|TRBD1
CASSSRGRRNEQFF
TGTGCCAGCAGCTCTAGGGGGCGCCGCAATGAGCAGTTCTTC
>-|TRBJ2-5|TRBV28|TRBD1
CASSPTGRFPETQYF
TGTGCCAGCAGTCCGACAGGGCGATTCCCAGAGACCCAGTACTTC
>-|TRBJ1-2|TRBV5-5|-
CASSQMEDSRNYGYTF
TGTGCCAGCAGCCAGATGGAGGACAGTCGAAACTATGGCTACACCTTC
>-|TRBJ1-1|TRBV2|TRBD1
CASRRTGERTEAFF
TGTGCCAGCAGAAGGACAGGGGAACGAACTGAAGCTTTCTTT
>-|TRBJ1-6|TRBV11-2|TRBD1
CASSTGGTAYSPLHF
TGTGCCAGCAGCACTGGGGGGACAGCCTATTCACCCCTCCACTTT
>-|TRBJ1-1|TRBV6-6|TRBD1
CASRERQGAGTEAFF
TGTGCCAGCAGGGAAAGACAGGGGGCGGGCACTGAAGCTTTCTTT
>-|TRBJ2-1|TRBV5-1|TRBD1
CASSSGTGLSSYNEQFF
TGCGCCAGCAGCTCAGGGACAGGACTGAGCTCCTACAATGAGCAGTTCTTC
>-|TRBJ1-3|TRBV19|TRBD1
CASSPGQYGNTIYF
TGTGCCAGTAGCCCGGGACAGTACGGAAACACCATATATTTT
>-|TRBJ2-3|TRBV5-1|TRBD1
CASSTMRGPDTQYF
TGCGCCAGCAGTACAATGAGGGGGCCAGATACGCAGTATTTT
>-|TRBJ2-2|TRBV7-2|TRBD1
CASNRGLTGELFF
TGTGCCAGCAACAGGGGGCTTACCGGGGAGCTGTTTTTT
>few|TRBJ2-7|TRBV6-1|-
CASSEPGGSSYEQYF
TGTGCCAGCAGTGAACCGGGGGGCAGCTCCTACGAGCAGTACTTC